Following are 15 T cell receptor beta chains from one sample sequenced in a study of technical replicates of blood from a few donors. TCRdb's copy holds only in-frame clones and misses some; the assay was immunoSEQ multiplex PCR. The table shows tens of thousands of clones, with roughly 90% occurring only once. Sequencing was performed on PBMCs. All receptors derive from a human donor in good health. Some clones in this sample may be carry-over from other donors' samples.

The chain couples TRBV4-1 to TRBJ1-2, with D unclear. Trimming removed 4 bases from V and 8 bases from J, with 23 bases in between. The CDR3 spans 16 residues. CDR1 is MGHRA, CDR2 YSYEKL, per germline. CDR3 bases: TGCGCCAGCAGCCCCTCTTGGCCTCTAGTGACGGGGGGCTACACCTTC. Its translation is CASSPSWPLVTGGYTF.

This clone was picked up a small number of times. The chain employs TRBV4-3 and TRBJ2-2; D gene unclear. This CDR3 is 16 amino acids long. With 1 base removed from V and 1 base from J, the gap between germline ends came to 10 bases. The V gene's germline CDR1 is LGHNA and CDR2 YSLEER. The CDR3 DNA is TGCGCCAGCAGCCAAGCTTGGGCAGGGAACACCGGGGAGCTGTTTTTT. Translated: CASSQAWAGNTGELFF.

The gene calls are TRBV4-2 and TRBJ2-7, with D perhaps matching TRBD2 (5 bases). CDR1 and CDR2 from the germline V gene are LGHNA and YNFKEQ. The CDR3 is 15 residues long. V lost 3 bases, J lost 5 bases, and 17 bases lay in between. The DNA for the CDR3 is TGTGCCAGCAGCCAGGACTTAGCGAAACCTAACGAGCAGTACTTC. Protein sequence: CASSQDLAKPNEQYF.

The gene calls are TRBV9 and TRBJ2-3; 11 bases line up with TRBD2. Trimming at V came to 4 bases and at J to 5 bases, leaving 9 bases not matched to a gene. In germline, CDR1 is SGDLS, CDR2 YYNGEE. The CDR3 consists of 16 residues. CDR3 DNA sequence: TGTGCCAGCAGCCCCGGGGGCACTAGCGGGAGAGATACGCAGTATTTT. Translating gives CASSPGGTSGRDTQYF. Filled out from reference TRBV9 and TRBJ2-3, the complete variable domain reads DSGVTQTPKHLITATGQRVTLRCSPRSGDLSVYWYQQSLDQGLQFLIQYYNGEERAKGNILERFSAQQFPDLHSELNLSSLELGDSALYFCASSPGGTSGRDTQYFGPGTRLTVL.

The rearrangement links TRBV7-6 to TRBJ2-2; 7 bases line up with TRBD2. V dropped 5 bases and J dropped 4; count of bases not matched to a gene: 16. The CDR3 spans 18 residues. Germline CDR1 reads SGHVS; CDR2 reads FNYEAQ. The CDR3 nucleotides are TGTGCCAGCAGCACACCCCTGGGAGCGGGGTTATCCACCGGGGAGCTGTTTTTT. Its translation is CASSTPLGAGLSTGELFF.

The chain combines TRBV2 with TRBJ1-1; TRBD1 agrees at 12 bases. After removal of 4 bases from V and 5 bases from J, the junction contained 5 bases not matched to a gene. Germline assignment: CDR1 SNHLY and CDR2 FYNNEI. The CDR3 loop spans 15 amino acids. DNA for the CDR3: TGTGCCAGCAGTGGGGGACAGGGGGCGCCGACTGAAGCTTTCTTT. Its protein is CASSGGQGAPTEAFF.

This chain joins TRBV29-1 and TRBJ2-7; TRBD1 matches at 7 bases. CDR1 SQVTM and CDR2 ANQGSEA come from the germline V gene. The CDR3 contains 12 residues. J was trimmed by 4 bases and V by 4 bases; bases with no gene match: 4. The CDR3 sequence: CSVGQGRYEQYF. The CDR3 DNA is TGCAGCGTTGGACAGGGTCGGTACGAGCAGTACTTC.

This chain connects TRBV19 to TRBJ2-7, with D tentatively TRBD2 (5 bases). This CDR3 is built from 13 residues. V lost 5 bases to trimming and J lost 1 base, with 9 bases between them. The V gene's germline CDR1 is LNHDA and CDR2 SQIVND (reference sequence). The CDR3 DNA reads TGTGCCAGTAGTCGTCGGGGTTCCTACGAGCAGTACTTC. Its translation is CASSRRGSYEQYF.

This clone was seen only a few times. The rearrangement uses TRBV7-2 and TRBJ1-1, with D perhaps TRBD1 (5 bases). V gave up 0 bases and J gave up 5 bases, with 7 bases separating them. The length of the CDR3 is 13 residues. Germline CDR1 is SGHTA and CDR2 is FQGNSA. CDR3 region: CASSLATGTEAFF. DNA for the CDR3: TGTGCCAGCAGCTTAGCCACAGGTACTGAAGCTTTCTTT.

The chain has TRBV7-3 and TRBJ2-3; tentative D call: TRBD1 (6 bases). The CDR3 contains 15 residues. Germline CDR1 reads SGHTA; CDR2 reads FQGTGA. V was cut by 5 bases and J by 7 bases, with 19 bases left in between. The CDR3 reads CASSPRGGSPNTQYF. The CDR3 nucleotides are TGTGCCAGCAGCCCCCGAGGGGGATCTCCAAATACGCAGTATTTT.

This clone came up a few times. The rearrangement uses TRBV5-4 and TRBJ1-2, with 8 bases aligning to TRBD1. Germline CDR1 reads SGHNT; CDR2 reads YYREEE (reference sequence). Trimming at V came to 4 bases and at J to 4 bases, leaving 9 bases not matched to a gene. The CDR3 spans 15 residues. Here the CDR3 reads CASSGSGTGPYGYTF. CDR3 DNA: TGTGCCAGCAGCGGTTCTGGGACAGGACCCTATGGCTACACCTTC.

Points on this clone: Other DNA sequences within the sample encode an identical CDR3. V usage is TRBV5-4 and J usage is TRBJ2-5, with D tentatively TRBD1 (7 bases). Germline V CDR1 and CDR2: SGHNT, YYREEE (reference sequence). V was pared by 1 base and J by 5 bases, with 9 bases between. This CDR3 is 13 amino acids long. The chain's CDR3 is CASSLQGGETQYF. In DNA, the CDR3 is TGTGCCAGCAGCTTGCAGGGGGGCGAGACCCAGTACTTC.

The chain uses TRBV19 and TRBJ1-6; 9 nucleotides match TRBD1. Germline V CDR1 and CDR2: LNHDA, SQIVND (reference sequence). V lost 5 bases and J lost 5; bases outside the gene matches: 4. The CDR3 has 15 residues. DNA for the CDR3: TGTGCCAGTAGTCAAGGGACAGGGAATAATTCACCCCTCCACTTT. It encodes CASSQGTGNNSPLHF.

The chain carries TRBV27 and TRBJ1-6, with 10 bases that match TRBD1. Germline V gene data show CDR1 as MNHEY and CDR2 as SMNVEV (reference sequence). The CDR3 spans 16 residues. The junction had 5 bases not matched to a gene; V was cut back by 3 bases and J by 6 bases. Here the CDR3 reads CASSFRDRGVNSPLHF. The CDR3 region has the DNA TGTGCCAGCAGTTTCCGGGACAGGGGCGTTAATTCACCCCTCCACTTT.

The chain has TRBV7-6 and TRBJ1-1; no definite D call. This CDR3 region has 12 residues. Per the germline V gene, CDR1 is SGHVS and CDR2 is FNYEAQ. Trimming removed 5 bases at V and 6 bases at J, with 10 bases between. The CDR3 here is CASSNRRAEAFF. The CDR3 DNA follows: TGTGCCAGCAGCAACCGACGGGCTGAAGCTTTCTTT.